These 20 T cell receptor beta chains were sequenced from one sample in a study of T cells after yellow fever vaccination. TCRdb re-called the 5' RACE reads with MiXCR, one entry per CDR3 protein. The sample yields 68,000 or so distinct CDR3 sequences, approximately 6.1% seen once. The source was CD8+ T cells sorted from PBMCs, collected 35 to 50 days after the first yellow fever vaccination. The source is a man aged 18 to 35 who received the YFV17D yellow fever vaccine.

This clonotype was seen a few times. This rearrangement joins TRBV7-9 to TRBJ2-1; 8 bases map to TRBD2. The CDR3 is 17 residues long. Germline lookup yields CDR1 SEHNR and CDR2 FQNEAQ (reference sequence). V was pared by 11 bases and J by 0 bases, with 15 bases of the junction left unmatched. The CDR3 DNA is TGTGCCGTTTTTACGAGCGGGGGAAAGAGCTCCTACAATGAGCAGTTCTTC. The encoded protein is CAVFTSGGKSSYNEQFF.

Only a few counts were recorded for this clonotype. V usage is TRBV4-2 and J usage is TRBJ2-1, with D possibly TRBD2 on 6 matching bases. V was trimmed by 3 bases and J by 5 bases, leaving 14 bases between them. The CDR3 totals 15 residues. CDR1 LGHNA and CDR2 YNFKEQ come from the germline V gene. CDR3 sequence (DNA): TGTGCCAGCAGCCATCAAACCCGGGGGAACAATGAGCAGTTCTTC. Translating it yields CASSHQTRGNNEQFF.

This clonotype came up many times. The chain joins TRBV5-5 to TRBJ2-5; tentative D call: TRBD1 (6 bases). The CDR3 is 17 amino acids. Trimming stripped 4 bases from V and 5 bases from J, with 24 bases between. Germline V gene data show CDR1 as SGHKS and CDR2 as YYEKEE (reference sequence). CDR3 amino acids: CASSPTHYRQVHETQYF. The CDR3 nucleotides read TGTGCCAGCAGCCCAACCCACTACAGACAGGTCCACGAGACCCAGTACTTC.

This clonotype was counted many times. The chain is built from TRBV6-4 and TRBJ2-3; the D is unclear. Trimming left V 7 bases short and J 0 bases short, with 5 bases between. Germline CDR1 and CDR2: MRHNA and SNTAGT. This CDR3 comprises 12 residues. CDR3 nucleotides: TGTGCCAGCAACCTGAGCACAGATACGCAGTATTTT. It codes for CASNLSTDTQYF.

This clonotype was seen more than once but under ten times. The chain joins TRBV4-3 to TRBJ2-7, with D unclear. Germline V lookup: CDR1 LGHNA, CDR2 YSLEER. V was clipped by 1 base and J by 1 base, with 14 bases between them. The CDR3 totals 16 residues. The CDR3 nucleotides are TGCGCCAGCAGCCAAGTCAACATCCTCGGGTCCTACGAGCAGTACTTC. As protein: CASSQVNILGSYEQYF.

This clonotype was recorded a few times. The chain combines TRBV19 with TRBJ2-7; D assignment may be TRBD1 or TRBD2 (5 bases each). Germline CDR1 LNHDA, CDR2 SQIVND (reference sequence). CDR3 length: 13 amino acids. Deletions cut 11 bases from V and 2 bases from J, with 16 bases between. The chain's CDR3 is CAAPGAGTYEQYV. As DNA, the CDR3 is TGTGCCGCTCCTGGGGCCGGGACCTACGAGCAGTACGTC.

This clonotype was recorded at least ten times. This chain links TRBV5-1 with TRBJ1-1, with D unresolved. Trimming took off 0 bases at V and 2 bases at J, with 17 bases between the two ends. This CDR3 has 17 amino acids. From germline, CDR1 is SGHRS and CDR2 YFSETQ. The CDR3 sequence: CASSLGTHRSINTEAFF. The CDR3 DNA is TGCGCCAGCAGCTTGGGGACCCACAGAAGTATTAACACTGAAGCTTTCTTT.

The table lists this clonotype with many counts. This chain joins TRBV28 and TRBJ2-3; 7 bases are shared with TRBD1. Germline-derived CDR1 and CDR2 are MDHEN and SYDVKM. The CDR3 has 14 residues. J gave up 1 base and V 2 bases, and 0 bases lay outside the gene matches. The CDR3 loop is CASSLQGGTDTQYF. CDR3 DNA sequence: TGTGCCAGCAGTTTACAGGGGGGCACAGATACGCAGTATTTT. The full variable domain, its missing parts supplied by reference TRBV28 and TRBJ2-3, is DVKVTQSSRYLVKRTGEKVFLECVQDMDHENMFWYRQDPGLGLRLIYFSYDVKMKEKGDIPEGYSVSREKKERFSLILESASTNQTSMYLCASSLQGGTDTQYFGPGTRLTVL.

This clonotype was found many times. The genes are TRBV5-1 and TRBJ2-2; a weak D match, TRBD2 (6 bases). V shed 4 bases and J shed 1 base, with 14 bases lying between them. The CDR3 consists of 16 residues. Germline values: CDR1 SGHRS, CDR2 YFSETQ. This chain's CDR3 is CASSRPGGLNTGELFF. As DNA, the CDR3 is TGCGCCAGCAGCCGACCCGGGGGATTGAACACCGGGGAGCTGTTTTTT.

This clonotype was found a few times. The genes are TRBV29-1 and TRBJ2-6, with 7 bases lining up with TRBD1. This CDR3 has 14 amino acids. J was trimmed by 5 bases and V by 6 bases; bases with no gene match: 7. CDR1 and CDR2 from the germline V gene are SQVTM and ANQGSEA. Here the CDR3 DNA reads TGCAGCGTCCCTGACAGGGCTTGGGCCAACGTCCTGACTTTC. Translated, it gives CSVPDRAWANVLTF.

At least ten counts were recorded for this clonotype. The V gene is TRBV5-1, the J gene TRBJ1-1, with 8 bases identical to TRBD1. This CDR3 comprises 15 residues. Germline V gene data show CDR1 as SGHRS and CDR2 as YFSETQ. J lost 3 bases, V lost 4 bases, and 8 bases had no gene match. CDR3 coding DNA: TGCGCCAGCAGCCCAATAGGACAGGGCGACACTGAAGCTTTCTTT. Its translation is CASSPIGQGDTEAFF.

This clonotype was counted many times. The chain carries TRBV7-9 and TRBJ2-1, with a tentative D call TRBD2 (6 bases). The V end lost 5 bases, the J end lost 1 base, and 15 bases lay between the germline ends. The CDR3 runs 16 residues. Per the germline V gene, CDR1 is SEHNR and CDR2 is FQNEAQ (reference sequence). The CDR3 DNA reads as TGTGCCAGCAGCCCTGATGACGGGAGATCCTACAATGAGCAGTTCTTC. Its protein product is CASSPDDGRSYNEQFF.

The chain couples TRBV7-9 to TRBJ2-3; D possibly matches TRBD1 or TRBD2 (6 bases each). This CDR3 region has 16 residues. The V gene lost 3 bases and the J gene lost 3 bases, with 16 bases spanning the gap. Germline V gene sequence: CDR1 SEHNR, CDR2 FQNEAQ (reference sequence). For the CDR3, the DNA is TGTGCCAGCAGCTTGACGGGGGCGAGGTTGACAGATACGCAGTATTTT. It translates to CASSLTGARLTDTQYF.

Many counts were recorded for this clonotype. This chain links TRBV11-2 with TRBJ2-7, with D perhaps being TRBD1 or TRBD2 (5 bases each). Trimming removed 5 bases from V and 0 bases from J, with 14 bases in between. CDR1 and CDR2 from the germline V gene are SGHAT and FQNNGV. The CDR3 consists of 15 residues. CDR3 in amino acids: CASSTGAGVSYEQYF. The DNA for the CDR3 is TGTGCCAGCAGCACCGGGGCAGGAGTCTCCTACGAGCAGTACTTC. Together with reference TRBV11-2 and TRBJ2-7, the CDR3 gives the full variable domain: EAGVAQSPRYKIIEKRQSVAFWCNPISGHATLYWYQQILGQGPKLLIQFQNNGVVDDSQLPKDRFSAERLKGVDSTLKIQPAKLEDSAVYLCASSTGAGVSYEQYFGPGTRLTVT.

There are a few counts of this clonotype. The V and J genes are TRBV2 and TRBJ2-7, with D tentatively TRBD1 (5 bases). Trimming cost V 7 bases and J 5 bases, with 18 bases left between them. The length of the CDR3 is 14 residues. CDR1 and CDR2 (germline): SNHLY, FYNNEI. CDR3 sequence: CASTLTMDIDEQYF. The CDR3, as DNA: TGTGCCAGCACCTTAACAATGGACATCGACGAGCAGTACTTC.

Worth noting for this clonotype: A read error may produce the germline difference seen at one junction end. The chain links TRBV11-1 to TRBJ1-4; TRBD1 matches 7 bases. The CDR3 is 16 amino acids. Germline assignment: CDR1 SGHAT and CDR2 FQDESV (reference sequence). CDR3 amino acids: CVSSLILAGGNEKLFF. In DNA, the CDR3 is TGTGTCAGCAGCTTGATTCTAGCAGGGGGGAATGAAAAACTGTTTTTT.

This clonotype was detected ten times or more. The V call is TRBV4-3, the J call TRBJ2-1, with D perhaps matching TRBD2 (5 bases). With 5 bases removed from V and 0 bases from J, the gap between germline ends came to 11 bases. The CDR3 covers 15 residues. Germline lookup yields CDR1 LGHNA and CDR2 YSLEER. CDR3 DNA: TGCGCCAGCAGCGAGGGCACAAGCTCCTACAATGAGCAGTTCTTC. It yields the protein CASSEGTSSYNEQFF.

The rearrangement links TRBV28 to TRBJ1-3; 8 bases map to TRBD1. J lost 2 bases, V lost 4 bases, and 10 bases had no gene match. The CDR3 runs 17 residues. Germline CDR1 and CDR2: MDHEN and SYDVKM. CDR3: CASSSYSQGAPGNTIYF. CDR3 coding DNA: TGTGCCAGCAGTTCCTACTCTCAGGGGGCCCCTGGAAACACCATATATTTT.

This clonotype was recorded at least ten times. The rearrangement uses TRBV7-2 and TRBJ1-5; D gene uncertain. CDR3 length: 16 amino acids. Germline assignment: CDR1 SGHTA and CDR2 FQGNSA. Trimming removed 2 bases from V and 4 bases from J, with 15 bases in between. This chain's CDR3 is CASSLNPGWKNQPQHF. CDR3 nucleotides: TGTGCCAGCAGCTTAAACCCAGGTTGGAAGAATCAGCCCCAGCATTTT.

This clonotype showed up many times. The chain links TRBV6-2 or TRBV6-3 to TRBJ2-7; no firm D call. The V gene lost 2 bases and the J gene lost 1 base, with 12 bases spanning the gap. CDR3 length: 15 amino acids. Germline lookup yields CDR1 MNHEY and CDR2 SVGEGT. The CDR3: CASSYGFSSSYEQYF. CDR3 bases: TGTGCCAGCAGTTACGGGTTTTCCAGTTCCTACGAGCAGTACTTC.